This TCR beta chain was identified during a study of shared clonotypes between healthy human individuals. Findings and limits, study-wide: With few donors, the genetic and exposure-history diversity represented was limited. Naive subsets generally exceeded memory subsets in estimated richness.

Produced via immunoSEQ multiplex PCR; TCRdb's table is partial and in-frame only. The sample lists around 1,000,000 clones, about 80% occurring once. As to this clone: Its antigen remains unknown.

The CDR3 runs 13 residues. Germline values: CDR1 KGHSH, CDR2 LQKENI. Trimming removed 4 bases at V and 3 bases at J, with 9 bases between. The sequencing input was memory CD4+ T cells from PBMCs. Subset indicated: CD45RA-negative fraction. The receptor was isolated from a man aged 18-30 years in good health. Some clones in this sample may be carry-over from other donors' samples. This sequence joins TRBV18 and TRBJ1-1; D call uncertain. CDR3 in DNA: TGTGCCAGCTCACAAAATACCGACACTGAAGCTTTCTTT. Its protein product is CASSQNTDTEAFF.